These 25 T cell receptor beta chains share one sample of origin, sequenced in a study of response to subunit inactivated influenza vaccine. MiXCR, applied by TCRdb to the RT-PCR reads, yields one record per CDR3 protein. The sample includes around 320,000 distinct CDR3 sequences, roughly 22% of them seen just once. Specimen: PBMCs from blood, collected about 20 months after vaccination. Receptor source: a man in his fifties or sixties who received an inactivated influenza vaccine.

There are a few counts of this clonotype. The chain links TRBV5-4 to TRBJ1-1; maybe TRBD1 (5 bases). CDR1 is SGHNT, CDR2 YYREEE, per germline (reference sequence). The CDR3 contains 15 residues. V was trimmed by 0 bases and J by 5 bases, leaving 14 bases between them. In DNA, the CDR3 is TGTGCCAGCAGCTTGGGGGACTTCCGACGGACTGAAGCTTTCTTT. As protein: CASSLGDFRRTEAFF.

This clonotype has a handful of counts. This chain uses TRBV12-3 or TRBV12-4 with TRBJ2-1; D uncertain. V was cut by 4 bases and J by 8 bases, with 6 bases left in between. This CDR3 has 11 amino acids. The CDR3 coding sequence is TGTGCCAGCAGTTCCCTGTATGAGCAGTTCTTC. This gives the protein CASSSLYEQFF.

The chain joins TRBV10-3 to TRBJ2-4; D is perhaps TRBD2 (5 bases). V gave up 0 bases and J gave up 9 bases, with 12 bases separating them. The CDR3 is 14 residues long. Germline lookup yields CDR1 ENHRY and CDR2 SYGVKD. CDR3 nucleotide sequence: TGTGCCATCAGTGAGTCGGACTTAGAAGCCATTCAGTACTTC. It encodes CAISESDLEAIQYF.

This clonotype was observed a handful of times. The chain's CDR3 is CASSWTGQSYEQYF. CDR3 coding DNA: TGTGCCAGCAGCTGGACGGGACAGTCCTACGAGCAGTACTTC. The V call is TRBV7-2, the J call TRBJ2-7, with 7 bases that match TRBD1. J lost 1 base, V lost 4 bases, and 4 bases had no gene match. Germline loops: CDR1 SGHTA, CDR2 FQGNSA. The CDR3 spans 14 residues.

The chain links TRBV7-8 to TRBJ2-7; 12 nucleotides align to TRBD2. The CDR3 spans 15 residues. Per germline, CDR1 SGHVS and CDR2 FQNEAQ. V lost 4 bases, J lost 4 bases, and 5 bases stayed unmatched. CDR3 sequence (DNA): TGTGCCAGCAGCTCGACTAGCGGGGGATTTTACGAGCAGTACTTC. It translates to CASSSTSGGFYEQYF.

The genes are TRBV9 and TRBJ1-3; D call uncertain. Trimming removed 0 bases at V and 6 bases at J, with 10 bases between. The CDR3 is made up of 14 amino acids. Germline CDR1 is SGDLS and CDR2 is YYNGEE. The CDR3 sequence is CASSVGEAENTIYF. The DNA of the CDR3 is TGTGCCAGCAGCGTAGGGGAAGCGGAAAACACCATATATTTT.

This clonotype was counted ten times or more. The V call is TRBV6-1, the J call TRBJ1-5; 7 bases agree with TRBD1. Per germline, CDR1 MNHNS and CDR2 SASEGT. The CDR3 is 15 amino acids. Trimming cost V 2 bases and J 2 bases; bases outside gene matches: 3. The CDR3 bases are TGTGCCAGCAGTGAACGGGGACAGCGCAATCAGCCCCAGCATTTT. Translated, it gives CASSERGQRNQPQHF.

A single count supports this clonotype. The chain combines TRBV3-1 with TRBJ2-4; D remains ambiguous. Germline V lookup: CDR1 LGHDT, CDR2 YNNKEL (reference sequence). The length of the CDR3 is 14 residues. The germline V and J ends were trimmed by 1 base and 6 bases, with 10 bases remaining between them. Here the CDR3 DNA reads TGTGCCAGCAGCCAAGTGAAGGGATCAAACATTCAGTACTTC. Protein product: CASSQVKGSNIQYF.

The table lists this clonotype with a count of one. The chain employs TRBV13 and TRBJ2-5, with D perhaps matching TRBD2 (6 bases). The CDR3 extends over 14 amino acids. Germline V gene data show CDR1 as PRHDT and CDR2 as FYEKMQ (reference sequence). Trimming removed 4 bases from V and 5 bases from J, with 14 bases in between. In DNA, the CDR3 is TGTGCCAGCAGCTCTGGGACTCTCCAGGAGACCCAGTACTTC. Its protein product is CASSSGTLQETQYF.

The J gene is TRBJ2-7, the V gene TRBV10-3; D may match TRBD1 or TRBD2 (6 bases each). The length of the CDR3 is 15 residues. Germline lookup yields CDR1 ENHRY and CDR2 SYGVKD. The V end was cut by 3 bases, the J end by 3 bases, with 15 bases between. The CDR3 is CAISDPFGGFYEQYF. DNA for the CDR3: TGTGCCATCAGTGACCCCTTCGGGGGCTTCTACGAGCAGTACTTC.

The chain recombines TRBV19 with TRBJ1-1; D unresolved. CDR3 size: 16 residues. CDR1 is LNHDA, CDR2 SQIVND, per germline (reference sequence). V shed 5 bases and J shed 4 bases, with 20 bases lying between them. CDR3 amino acids: CASSLDHIGPGTEAFF. Here the CDR3 DNA reads TGTGCCAGTAGTTTGGACCACATCGGCCCGGGCACTGAAGCTTTCTTT.

The rearrangement joins TRBV30 to TRBJ1-1; D is unresolved. The V gene lost 3 bases and the J gene lost 3 bases, with 11 bases spanning the gap. The CDR3 consists of 13 residues. Germline V gene sequence: CDR1 GTSNPN, CDR2 SVGIG (reference sequence). The CDR3 protein is CAWRSSGYTEAFF. The DNA for the CDR3 is TGTGCCTGGAGATCCTCGGGTTACACTGAAGCTTTCTTT.

This clonotype was seen a few times. The J gene is TRBJ2-5, the V gene TRBV5-1; 8 nucleotides agree with TRBD1. The germline V gene has CDR1 SGHRS and CDR2 YFSETQ. Germline trimming cut 4 bases from V and 5 bases from J; bases unmatched to any gene: 10. CDR3 length: 15 amino acids. The CDR3 sequence is CASSPQDRAGETQYF. CDR3 bases: TGCGCCAGCAGCCCCCAGGACAGGGCCGGGGAGACCCAGTACTTC.

This clonotype came up a few times. V usage is TRBV9 and J usage is TRBJ1-2; D not resolved. Trimming took 0 bases from V and 4 from J, leaving 10 bases between them. This CDR3 comprises 14 residues. From germline, CDR1 is SGDLS and CDR2 YYNGEE. As DNA, the CDR3 is TGTGCCAGCAGCGTAGCTACGAGTGGCTATGGCTACACCTTC. It codes for CASSVATSGYGYTF.

A few counts support this clonotype. The chain's CDR3 is CSARDGTGAGNTIYF. CDR3 DNA sequence: TGCAGTGCTAGAGACGGGACAGGGGCTGGAAACACCATATATTTT. The chain carries TRBV20-1 and TRBJ1-3, with 10 nucleotides matching TRBD1. Trimming cost V 0 bases and J 2 bases; bases outside gene matches: 1. This CDR3 comprises 15 residues. The germline V gene encodes CDR1 DFQATT and CDR2 SNEGSKA (reference sequence).

This clonotype has only a few counts. This may arise from a read error, as a much more abundant clone is one base away. The chain employs TRBV10-3 and TRBJ2-6, with D possibly matching TRBD2 (6 bases). This CDR3 is 19 amino acids long. Per the germline V gene, CDR1 is ENHRY and CDR2 is SYGVKD. The CDR3 spells CAISESIGGEFPGANFLTF. The CDR3, as DNA: TGTGCCATCAGTGAGTCGATTGGAGGGGAATTTCCTGGGGCCAACTTCCTGACTTTC.

This clonotype appeared once. The chain uses TRBV7-2 and TRBJ2-1, with TRBD2 as a possible D gene (6 bases). CDR3 length: 16 amino acids. V lost 6 bases and J 0 bases, leaving 15 bases between the germline ends. Germline CDR1 is SGHTA and CDR2 is FQGNSA. This CDR3 reads CASRPTSRSSYNEQFF. CDR3 DNA sequence: TGTGCCAGCAGACCTACTAGCAGGAGCTCCTACAATGAGCAGTTCTTC.

This clonotype has just a few counts. V usage is TRBV29-1 and J usage is TRBJ1-5; 7 positions agree with TRBD1. V lost 4 bases to trimming and J lost 0 bases; unmatched junction nucleotides: 0. Germline V lookup: CDR1 SQVTM, CDR2 ANQGSEA. The CDR3 is 13 amino acids. The CDR3, as DNA: TGCAGCGTTGGACAGGGTAGCAATCAGCCCCAGCATTTT. It codes for CSVGQGSNQPQHF.

The chain recombines TRBV6-5 with TRBJ1-6, with D tentatively TRBD1 (5 bases). Trimming cost V 1 base and J 7 bases, with 5 bases left between them. Germline CDR1 reads MNHEY; CDR2 reads SVGAGI. The CDR3 runs 13 residues. The CDR3 DNA reads TGTGCCAGCAGTTACTACAGGAATTCACCCCTCCACTTT. As protein: CASSYYRNSPLHF.

This clonotype was observed a handful of times. The chain combines TRBV4-1 with TRBJ2-5, with TRBD1 as a possible D gene (6 bases). V lost 4 bases, J lost 5 bases, and 17 bases lay in between. The CDR3 runs to 15 residues. CDR1 is MGHRA, CDR2 YSYEKL, per germline. For the CDR3, the DNA is TGCGCCAGCAGCCTTGTTGGGGGCCGGTTGGAGACCCAGTACTTC. This codes for CASSLVGGRLETQYF.

This clonotype was counted a few times. This chain uses TRBV6-1 with TRBJ1-1, with TRBD1 matching over 8 bases. The CDR3 has 13 amino acids. Germline loops: CDR1 MNHNS, CDR2 SASEGT. V lost 4 bases and J lost 11; bases outside the gene matches: 9. In DNA form, the CDR3 reads TGTGCCAGCAGTGCCGACCGGACAGGGTGGGCTTTCTTT. It translates to CASSADRTGWAFF.

CDR3 in DNA: TGCAGCGCTATTATCCATAGCACAGATACGCAGTATTTT. The encoded protein is CSAIIHSTDTQYF. This sequence joins TRBV29-1 and TRBJ2-3; D gene ambiguous. Trimming cost V 7 bases and J 0 bases, with 11 bases left between them. Germline values: CDR1 SQVTM, CDR2 ANQGSEA. CDR3 size: 13 residues.

The rearrangement uses TRBV7-6 and TRBJ2-1; D gene uncertain. This CDR3 has 14 residues. Trimming took off 3 bases at V and 6 bases at J, with 12 bases between the two ends. Germline V gene lookup returns CDR1 SGHVS and CDR2 FNYEAQ. CDR3 sequence: CASSFDRTSNEQFF. The CDR3 DNA reads TGTGCCAGCAGCTTTGATAGAACCAGCAATGAGCAGTTCTTC.

This clonotype occurred a few times. The chain has TRBV6-2 or TRBV6-3 and TRBJ2-1; 8 bases are a match to TRBD2. The CDR3 covers 15 residues. V shed 6 bases, J shed 7 bases, and the junction held 11 bases outside the gene matches. Looked up from germline, CDR1 is MNHEY and CDR2 is SVGEGT. CDR3 region: CASRNGRALGNEQFF. The CDR3 DNA follows: TGTGCCAGCAGAAACGGGAGGGCCCTTGGAAATGAGCAGTTCTTC.

This clonotype was detected once. The chain joins TRBV27 to TRBJ2-1, with TRBD2 matching 12 bases. V trimming: 3 bases; J trimming: 4 bases; junction bases outside the gene matches: 1. The CDR3 runs 15 residues. The germline CDR1 and CDR2 sequences are MNHEY and SMNVEV (reference sequence). The CDR3: CASSFTSGRYNEQFF. CDR3 DNA sequence: TGTGCCAGCAGTTTCACTAGCGGGAGGTACAATGAGCAGTTCTTC.